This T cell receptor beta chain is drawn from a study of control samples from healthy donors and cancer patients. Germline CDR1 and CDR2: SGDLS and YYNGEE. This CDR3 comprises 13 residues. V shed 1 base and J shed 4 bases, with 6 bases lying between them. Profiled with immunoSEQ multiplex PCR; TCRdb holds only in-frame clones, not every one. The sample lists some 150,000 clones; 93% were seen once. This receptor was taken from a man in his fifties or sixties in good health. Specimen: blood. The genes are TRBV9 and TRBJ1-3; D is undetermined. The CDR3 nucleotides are TGTGCCAGCAGCGTAACGGGGGGAAACACCATATATTTT. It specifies CASSVTGGNTIYF.